This is a list of T cell receptor beta chains from one sample in a study of CD8 T cells in ankylosing spondylitis. MiXCR was run by TCRdb on the 5' RACE reads, yielding one entry per CDR3 protein. This sample has about 700,000 distinct CDR3 sequences; 19% occur once, and the top ten carry around 20%. The sample consisted of blood, either unsorted or a sorted T cell fraction (not recorded which). The receptors here all came from a male donor with ankylosing spondylitis. Each CDR3 is given with its conserved first and last residue.

>TRBV20-1|TRBJ2-3
CSARDFTQYF
>TRBV7-9|TRBJ2-1
CASSPPGGGEYNEQFF
>TRBV7-2|TRBJ2-1
CASSLRGQSSYNEQFF
>TRBV9|TRBJ1-6
CASSGPGGVDSPLHF
>TRBV5-6|TRBJ2-2
CASSFVPRNTGELFF
>TRBV28|TRBJ2-1
CASSSTSAGTYNEQFF
>TRBV29-1|TRBJ1-5
CSVGEGNQPQHF
>TRBV15|TRBJ2-3
CATSRALAGGPDTQYF
>TRBV7-2|TRBJ2-1
CASSPAGGRGNEQFF
>TRBV7-6|TRBJ2-1
CASSLVGGAFNEQFF
>TRBV29-1|TRBJ1-2
CSVEKGDYGYTF
>TRBV7-8|TRBJ2-2
CASRNLGANTGELFF